This T cell receptor beta chain derives from a study of PD-L1 blockade in urothelial cancer. The overall study: Analyzed time points were 3 weeks (second dose) and 6 weeks after therapy began. T cell content in blood samples showed a median of around 140,000.

The germline CDR1 and CDR2 sequences are MNHEY and SVGAGI. The ends were cut back, 4 bases at V and 2 bases at J, with 12 bases in the middle. The CDR3 has 16 residues. Sequencing used immunoSEQ multiplex PCR; TCRdb keeps in-frame clones, though not all of them. The sample includes 90,000 to 120,000 clones, approximately 85% seen only once; the top ten take 2.4%. This clone was counted only a few times. The TCR comes from a man in his fifties with urothelial cancer. The chain recombines TRBV6-5 with TRBJ1-6; D uncertain. The sequenced sample was PBMCs, obtained around atezolizumab (anti-PD-L1) treatment. CDR3 sequence reads: CASSSSPVAYNSPLHF. The CDR3 coding sequence is TGTGCCAGCAGTTCCTCGCCGGTGGCCTATAATTCACCCCTCCACTTT.